This is a list of T cell receptor beta chains from one sample in a study of blood T cell repertoires in COVID-19. The protocol was immunoSEQ multiplex PCR, while the TCRdb copy is restricted to in-frame clones and leaves out a portion. Among tens of thousands of clones listed, around 90% were seen once. Source material: peripheral blood. The receptors derive from a man aged 35-49 years with COVID-19, enrolled during active disease. The CDR3 runs from the conserved cysteine through the conserved F or W. The order of the fields is J gene, V gene, D gene, CDR3 protein. A D gene is named only where the DNA matches it firmly.

J gene: TRBJ2-5; V gene: TRBV13; D gene: TRBD2; CDR3 protein: CASSPGLAGELEETQYF
J gene: TRBJ1-1; V gene: TRBV7-9; D gene: -; CDR3 protein: CASSLGRNTEAFF
J gene: TRBJ2-7; V gene: TRBV27; D gene: -; CDR3 protein: CASRDLNTEQYF
J gene: TRBJ2-7; V gene: TRBV27; D gene: TRBD2; CDR3 protein: CASGGLAGEQYF
J gene: TRBJ2-3; V gene: TRBV7-9; D gene: -; CDR3 protein: CASSPIGTQYF
J gene: TRBJ1-6; V gene: TRBV6-5; D gene: TRBD1; CDR3 protein: CATQGADSPLHF
J gene: TRBJ1-2; V gene: TRBV5-1; D gene: -; CDR3 protein: CASSLLGQVYGYTF
J gene: TRBJ2-1; V gene: TRBV5-1; D gene: TRBD2; CDR3 protein: CASSLEAGGNEQFF
J gene: TRBJ1-1; V gene: TRBV7-9; D gene: -; CDR3 protein: CASSLVGGIWTEAFF
J gene: TRBJ2-2; V gene: TRBV5-1; D gene: TRBD1; CDR3 protein: CASSFLQGATGELFF
J gene: TRBJ2-7; V gene: TRBV28; D gene: -; CDR3 protein: CASSHSRTYEQYF
J gene: TRBJ1-2; V gene: TRBV2; D gene: -; CDR3 protein: CASRTWTVNGYTF
J gene: TRBJ2-7; V gene: TRBV6-5; D gene: TRBD2; CDR3 protein: CASSYRLGGSEQYF
J gene: TRBJ2-1; V gene: TRBV5-4; D gene: -; CDR3 protein: CASSAVPSYNEQFF
J gene: TRBJ1-6; V gene: TRBV2; D gene: -; CDR3 protein: CASNEGQGQGTPLHF
J gene: TRBJ1-3; V gene: TRBV9; D gene: -; CDR3 protein: CASSATYSGNTIYF
J gene: TRBJ1-6; V gene: TRBV28; D gene: TRBD1; CDR3 protein: CASRDRANSPLHF
J gene: TRBJ1-1; V gene: TRBV5-1; D gene: -; CDR3 protein: CASEPGERNTEAFF
J gene: TRBJ1-4; V gene: TRBV11-2; D gene: TRBD1; CDR3 protein: CASSLDPGGGDEKLFF
J gene: TRBJ1-4; V gene: TRBV27; D gene: TRBD1; CDR3 protein: CASSLGAGGWEKLFF
J gene: TRBJ2-7; V gene: TRBV3-1/TRBV3-2; D gene: TRBD1; CDR3 protein: CASSQDLSQGALKQYF
J gene: TRBJ1-2; V gene: TRBV5-6; D gene: TRBD1; CDR3 protein: CASSRTGGDEGYTF
J gene: TRBJ2-4; V gene: TRBV7-9; D gene: -; CDR3 protein: CASSPTPNSLAKNIQYF
J gene: TRBJ2-5; V gene: TRBV7-2; D gene: TRBD1; CDR3 protein: CASSFYPSAGQGLETQYF
J gene: TRBJ2-5; V gene: TRBV5-1; D gene: TRBD2; CDR3 protein: CASSLSTGGFQETQYF
J gene: TRBJ2-3; V gene: TRBV7-2; D gene: TRBD2; CDR3 protein: CASSFTSGGTLRTDTQYF
J gene: TRBJ1-4; V gene: TRBV2; D gene: -; CDR3 protein: CASNVDAANEKLFF
J gene: TRBJ1-1; V gene: TRBV5-1; D gene: TRBD1; CDR3 protein: CASSRTGQVTEAFF
J gene: TRBJ2-1; V gene: TRBV2; D gene: -; CDR3 protein: CASSERDYRDEQFF
J gene: TRBJ1-6; V gene: TRBV6-5; D gene: -; CDR3 protein: CASSYSTTGSPLHF
J gene: TRBJ2-1; V gene: TRBV7-2; D gene: -; CDR3 protein: CASSHYRDNEQFF
J gene: TRBJ2-1; V gene: TRBV30; D gene: TRBD2; CDR3 protein: CAWNREGGLEQFF
J gene: TRBJ2-7; V gene: TRBV5-1; D gene: -; CDR3 protein: CASSLAGRGYEQYF